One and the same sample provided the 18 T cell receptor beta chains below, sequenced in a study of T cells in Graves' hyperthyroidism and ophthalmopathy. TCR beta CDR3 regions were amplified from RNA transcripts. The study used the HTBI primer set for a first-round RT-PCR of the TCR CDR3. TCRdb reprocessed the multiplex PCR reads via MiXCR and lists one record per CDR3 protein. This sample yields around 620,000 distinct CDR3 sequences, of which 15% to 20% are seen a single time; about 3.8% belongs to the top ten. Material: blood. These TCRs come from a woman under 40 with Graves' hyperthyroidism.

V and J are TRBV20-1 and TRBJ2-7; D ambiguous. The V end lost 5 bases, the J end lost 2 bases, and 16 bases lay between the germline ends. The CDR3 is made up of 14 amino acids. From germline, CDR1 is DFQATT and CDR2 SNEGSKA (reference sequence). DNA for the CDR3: TGCAGTGCTCCTTGGGTTGGACGGACCTACGAGCAGTACTTC. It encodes CSAPWVGRTYEQYF.

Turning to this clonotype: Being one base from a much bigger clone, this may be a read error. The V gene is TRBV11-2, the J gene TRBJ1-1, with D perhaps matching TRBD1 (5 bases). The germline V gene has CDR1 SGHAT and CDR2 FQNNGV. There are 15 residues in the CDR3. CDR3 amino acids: CVSSLAGTSNTEAFF. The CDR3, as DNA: TGTGTCAGCAGCTTAGCAGGGACCTCGAACACTGAAGCTTTCTTT.

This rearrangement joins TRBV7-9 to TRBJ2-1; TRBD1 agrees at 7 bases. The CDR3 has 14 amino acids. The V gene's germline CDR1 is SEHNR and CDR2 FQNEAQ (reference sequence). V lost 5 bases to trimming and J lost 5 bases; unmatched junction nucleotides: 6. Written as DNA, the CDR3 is TGTGCCAGCAGCCGTGACAGGGAGAACAATGAGCAGTTCTTC. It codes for CASSRDRENNEQFF.

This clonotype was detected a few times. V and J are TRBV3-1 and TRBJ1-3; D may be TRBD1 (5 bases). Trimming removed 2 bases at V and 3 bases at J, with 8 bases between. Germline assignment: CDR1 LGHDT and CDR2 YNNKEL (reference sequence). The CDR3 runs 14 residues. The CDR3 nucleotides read TGTGCCAGCAGCCAAAGGGGACTTGGAAACACCATATATTTT. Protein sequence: CASSQRGLGNTIYF.

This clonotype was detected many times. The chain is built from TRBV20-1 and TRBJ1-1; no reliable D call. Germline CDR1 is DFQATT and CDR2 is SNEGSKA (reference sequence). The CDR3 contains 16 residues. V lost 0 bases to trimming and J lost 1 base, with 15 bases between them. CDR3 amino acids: CSARDLYQAGNTEAFF. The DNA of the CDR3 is TGCAGTGCTAGAGATCTTTATCAGGCCGGGAACACTGAAGCTTTCTTT.

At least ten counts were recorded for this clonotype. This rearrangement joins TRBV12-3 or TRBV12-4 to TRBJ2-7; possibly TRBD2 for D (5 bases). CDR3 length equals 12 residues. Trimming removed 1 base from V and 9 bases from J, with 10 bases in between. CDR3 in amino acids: CASSLGWERQYF. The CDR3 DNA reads TGTGCCAGCAGTTTAGGTTGGGAGAGGCAGTACTTC.

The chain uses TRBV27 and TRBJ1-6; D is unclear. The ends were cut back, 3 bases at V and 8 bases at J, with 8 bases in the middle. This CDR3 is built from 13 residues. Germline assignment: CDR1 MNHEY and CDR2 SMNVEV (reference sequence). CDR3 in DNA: TGTGCCAGCAGTTTGGCGGTCGATTCACCCCTCCACTTT. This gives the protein CASSLAVDSPLHF.

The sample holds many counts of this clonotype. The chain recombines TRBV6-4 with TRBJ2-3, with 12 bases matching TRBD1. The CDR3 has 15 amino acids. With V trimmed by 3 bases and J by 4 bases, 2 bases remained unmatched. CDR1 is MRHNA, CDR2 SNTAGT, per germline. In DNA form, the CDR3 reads TGTGCCAGCAGTGAGGGGACAGGGGGCGCAGATACGCAGTATTTT. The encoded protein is CASSEGTGGADTQYF.

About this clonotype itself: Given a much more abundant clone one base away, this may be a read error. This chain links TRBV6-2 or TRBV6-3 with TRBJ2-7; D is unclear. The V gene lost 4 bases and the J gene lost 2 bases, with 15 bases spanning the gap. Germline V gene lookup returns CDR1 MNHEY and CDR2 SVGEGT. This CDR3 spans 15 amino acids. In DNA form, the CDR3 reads TGTGCCAGCAGTTCCCGTGCAAGGCCAACCTACGAGCAGTACTTC. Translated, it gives CASSSRARPTYEQYF.

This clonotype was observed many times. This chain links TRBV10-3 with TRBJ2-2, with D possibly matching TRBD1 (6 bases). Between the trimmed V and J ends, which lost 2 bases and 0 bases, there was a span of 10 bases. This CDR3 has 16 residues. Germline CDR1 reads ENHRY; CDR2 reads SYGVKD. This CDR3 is CAISETGTPNTGELFF. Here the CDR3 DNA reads TGTGCCATCAGTGAGACCGGGACACCGAACACCGGGGAGCTGTTTTTT.

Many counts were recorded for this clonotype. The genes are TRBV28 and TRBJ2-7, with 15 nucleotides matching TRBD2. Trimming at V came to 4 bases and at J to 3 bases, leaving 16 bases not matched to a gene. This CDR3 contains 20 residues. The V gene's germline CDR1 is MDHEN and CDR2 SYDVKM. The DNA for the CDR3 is TGTGCCAGCAGTTCGACCGCTACTGGACTAGCGGGAGGGAATAGCTACGAGCAGTACTTC. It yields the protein CASSSTATGLAGGNSYEQYF. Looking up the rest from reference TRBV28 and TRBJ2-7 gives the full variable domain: DVKVTQSSRYLVKRTGEKVFLECVQDMDHENMFWYRQDPGLGLRLIYFSYDVKMKEKGDIPEGYSVSREKKERFSLILESASTNQTSMYLCASSSTATGLAGGNSYEQYFGPGTRLTVT.

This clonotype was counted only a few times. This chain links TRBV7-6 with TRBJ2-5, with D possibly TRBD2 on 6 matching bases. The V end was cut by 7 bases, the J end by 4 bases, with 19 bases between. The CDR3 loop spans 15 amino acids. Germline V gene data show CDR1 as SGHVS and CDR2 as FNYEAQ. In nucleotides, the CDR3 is TGTGCCAGCAAGTGGGCTAGCGTGGAGGGAGAGACCCAGTACTTC. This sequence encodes CASKWASVEGETQYF.

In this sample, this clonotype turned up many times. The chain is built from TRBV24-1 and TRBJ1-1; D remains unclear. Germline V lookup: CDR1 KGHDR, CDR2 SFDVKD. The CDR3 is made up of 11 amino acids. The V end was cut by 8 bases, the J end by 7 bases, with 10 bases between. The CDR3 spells CATNCRIEAFF. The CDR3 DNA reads TGTGCCACCAACTGCAGGATTGAAGCTTTCTTT.

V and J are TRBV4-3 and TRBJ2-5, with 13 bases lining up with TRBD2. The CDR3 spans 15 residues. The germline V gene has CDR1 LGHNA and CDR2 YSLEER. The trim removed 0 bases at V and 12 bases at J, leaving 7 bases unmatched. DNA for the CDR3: TGCGCCAGCAGCCAAGACCTGGGACTAGCGGGAATTGAGTACTTC. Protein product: CASSQDLGLAGIEYF.

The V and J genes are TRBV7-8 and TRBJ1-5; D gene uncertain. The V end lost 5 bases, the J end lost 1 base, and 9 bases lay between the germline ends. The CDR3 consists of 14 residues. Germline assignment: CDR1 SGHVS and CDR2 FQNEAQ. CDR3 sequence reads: CASSALRSNQPQHF. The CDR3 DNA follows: TGTGCCAGCAGCGCCCTCAGGAGCAATCAGCCCCAGCATTTT.

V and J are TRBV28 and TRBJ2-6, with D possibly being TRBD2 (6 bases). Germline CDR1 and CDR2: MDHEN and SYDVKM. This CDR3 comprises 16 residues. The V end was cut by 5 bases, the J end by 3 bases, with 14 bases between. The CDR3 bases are TGTGCCAGCAGTCCCCTGGGGAGGAGTGGGGCCAACGTCCTGACTTTC. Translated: CASSPLGRSGANVLTF.

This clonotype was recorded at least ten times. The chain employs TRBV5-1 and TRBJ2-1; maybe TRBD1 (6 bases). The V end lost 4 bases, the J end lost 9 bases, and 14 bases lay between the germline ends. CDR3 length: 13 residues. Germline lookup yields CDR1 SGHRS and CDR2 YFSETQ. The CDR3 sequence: CASSPTGLTEQFF. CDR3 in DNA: TGCGCCAGCAGCCCTACAGGGCTGACTGAGCAGTTCTTC.

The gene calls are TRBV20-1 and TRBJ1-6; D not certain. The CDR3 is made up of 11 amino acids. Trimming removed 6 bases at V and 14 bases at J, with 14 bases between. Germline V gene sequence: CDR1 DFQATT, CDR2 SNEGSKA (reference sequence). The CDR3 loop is CSAATDRSLHF. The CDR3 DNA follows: TGCAGTGCGGCGACGGATAGGTCCCTCCACTTT.